The next 9 T cell receptor beta chains were all read from a single sample in a study of blood T cell repertoires in COVID-19. Here immunoSEQ multiplex PCR was the method, and the copy in TCRdb shows in-frame clones only, minus some. Of tens of thousands of clones in the sample, around nine tenths were seen once. Sequencing was carried out using peripheral blood. Receptors were obtained from a woman in her forties or fifties with active or convalescent COVID-19.

V and J are TRBV11-3 and TRBJ2-1; maybe TRBD2 (5 bases). The CDR3 covers 15 residues. Germline CDR1 and CDR2: SGHNT and YENEEA. Trimming left V 5 bases short and J 2 bases short, with 13 bases between. Here the CDR3 reads CASSTTSGAYNEQFF. CDR3 nucleotide sequence: TGTGCCAGCAGCACAACTAGTGGGGCCTACAATGAGCAGTTCTTC.

This chain uses TRBV28 with TRBJ2-7; possibly TRBD1 for D (5 bases). The V gene lost 1 base and the J gene lost 2 bases, with 9 bases spanning the gap. The CDR3 is 14 residues long. Germline-derived CDR1 and CDR2 are MDHEN and SYDVKM. CDR3 coding DNA: TGTGCCAGCAGTTTATTAGGCAGGGCCTACGAGCAGTACTTC. It encodes CASSLLGRAYEQYF.

The CDR3 loop is CASSLGGGTEAFF. The CDR3 DNA sequence: TGCGCCAGCAGCTTGGGAGGGGGCACTGAAGCTTTCTTT. The chain carries TRBV5-1 and TRBJ1-1; perhaps TRBD1 as D (6 bases). Between the trimmed V and J ends, which lost 0 bases and 4 bases, there was a span of 7 bases. Germline lookup yields CDR1 SGHRS and CDR2 YFSETQ. The CDR3 contains 13 residues.

This chain uses TRBV2 with TRBJ2-7; 9 bases map to TRBD2. CDR1 and CDR2 from the germline V gene are SNHLY and FYNNEI. The CDR3 has 15 amino acids. V lost 5 bases to trimming and J lost 5 bases; unmatched junction nucleotides: 10. CDR3 sequence reads: CASSNRGTSKHEQYF. CDR3 sequence (DNA): TGTGCCAGCAGTAACCGCGGGACTAGCAAGCACGAGCAGTACTTC.

This chain links TRBV10-2 with TRBJ1-1, with D possibly being TRBD1 (6 bases). This CDR3 has 17 amino acids. V was cut by 1 base and J by 1 base, with 16 bases left in between. Looked up from germline, CDR1 is WSHSY and CDR2 is SAAADI. CDR3 DNA: TGCGCCAGCAGTGAGTTTTTGGTAGGACAGACGAACACTGAAGCTTTCTTT. Encoded protein: CASSEFLVGQTNTEAFF.

This chain connects TRBV5-1 to TRBJ2-7; 8 positions agree with TRBD2. Trimming took 1 base from V and 10 from J; bases not matched to a gene: 10. Per the germline V gene, CDR1 is SGHRS and CDR2 is YFSETQ. The CDR3 is made up of 14 amino acids. The CDR3 region has the DNA TGCGCCAGCAGCTTGTCAAGCGGGAGAGAAGCACAGTACTTC. This translates into CASSLSSGREAQYF.

The chain has TRBV28 and TRBJ1-3, with D possibly TRBD1 on 6 matching bases. Germline loops: CDR1 MDHEN, CDR2 SYDVKM. V was shortened by 6 bases and J by 0 bases, with 9 bases between the two germline ends. The CDR3 covers 14 residues. CDR3: CASSTGFSGNTIYF. For the CDR3, the DNA is TGTGCCAGCAGCACAGGGTTCTCTGGAAACACCATATATTTT.

The gene calls are TRBV19 and TRBJ1-5; 9 bases are shared with TRBD1. Germline assignment: CDR1 LNHDA and CDR2 SQIVND (reference sequence). V was pared by 3 bases and J by 3 bases, with 12 bases of the junction left unmatched. The CDR3 has 18 residues. The CDR3: CASSILGGQGTLNQPQHF. In DNA form, the CDR3 reads TGTGCCAGTAGTATCCTTGGGGGACAGGGAACCCTCAATCAGCCCCAGCATTTT.

The chain combines TRBV30 with TRBJ2-5; 12 bases are shared with TRBD1. CDR3 length: 13 amino acids. The germline CDR1 and CDR2 sequences are GTSNPN and SVGIG (reference sequence). Trimming at V came to 7 bases and at J to 4 bases, leaving 4 bases not matched to a gene. The CDR3 bases are TGTGCCTCCGGGACAGGGGGCAGAGAGACCCAGTACTTC. This encodes CASGTGGRETQYF.